A selection of T cell receptor beta chains follows, all from one sample in a study of shared clonotypes between healthy human individuals. The table came from immunoSEQ multiplex PCR; TCRdb's copy has only in-frame clones and leaves some out. The repertoire holds a few hundred thousand clones, just under 97% seen once, with over 0.09% in the top ten. Specimen: naive CD8+ T cells sorted from blood. The receptor source for this set is a young woman in good health. Both conserved end residues are part of each CDR3. The order of the fields is clone size, V gene, J gene, D gene, CDR3 DNA, CDR3 protein. D genes are given only for firm matches. The size of a clone is reported for some rows only, either as once, few or many, or as a class for expanded clones.

-,TRBV20-1,TRBJ2-1,-,TGCAGTGCTAGGTGGAATGGTGAGCAGTTCTTC,CSARWNGEQFF
once,TRBV2,TRBJ1-3,-,TGTGCCAGCAGTGACACAGGCGATTACTCTGGAAACACCATATATTTT,CASSDTGDYSGNTIYF
-,TRBV15,TRBJ2-7,TRBD1,TGTGCCACCAGCACTACAGCCGGGACAGGGGACGGGGACGAGCAGTACTTC,CATSTTAGTGDGDEQYF
-,TRBV10-1,TRBJ2-4,-,TGCGCCCGCTCGTGGGACATTCAGTACTTC,CARSWDIQYF
-,TRBV5-8,TRBJ2-7,TRBD2,TGTGCCAGCAGCTTGGTTTGGGACTACGAAAGGATCGAGCAGTACTTC,CASSLVWDYERIEQYF
-,TRBV13,TRBJ1-2,-,TGTGCCAGCAGCTTAGGTTTACCGGGGATCTATGGCTACACCTTC,CASSLGLPGIYGYTF
-,TRBV4-1,TRBJ2-7,TRBD2,TGCGCCAGCAGCCAAGTAAATAGCGGGAACTACGAGCAGTACTTC,CASSQVNSGNYEQYF
-,TRBV11-2,TRBJ2-6,-,TGTGCCAGCATCCCCGTGGGGCCCTCATCTGGGGCCAACGTCCTGACTTTC,CASIPVGPSSGANVLTF
-,TRBV27,TRBJ1-1,TRBD1,TGTGCCAGCAGACAAGTGACAGGGTACACTGAAGCTTTCTTT,CASRQVTGYTEAFF
-,TRBV7-9,TRBJ2-1,TRBD2,TGTGCCAGCAGCCAAGGACTAGCGGGGTCTCATGAGCAGTTCTTC,CASSQGLAGSHEQFF
-,TRBV19,TRBJ1-1,-,TGTGCCAGTAGTCTCAGACAGGATGAAGCTTTCTTT,CASSLRQDEAFF
few,TRBV27,TRBJ1-5,-,TGTGCCAGCAGGTCAGGAGACAGTTTCGGTCAGCCCCAGCATTTT,CASRSGDSFGQPQHF
-,TRBV21-1,TRBJ2-7,-,TGTGCCACCGACAGCGAGCAGTACTTC,CATDSEQYF
-,TRBV5-1,TRBJ2-6,-,TGCGCCAGCAGCTTGGGGGCATTTAAGCAGGGCTTTATGGCTGGGGCCAACGTCCTGACTTTC,CASSLGAFKQGFMAGANVLTF
once,TRBV9,TRBJ2-5,-,TGTGCCAGCAGCGGATTGTTAGAAGAGACCCAGTACTTC,CASSGLLEETQYF
-,TRBV4-1,TRBJ1-6,-,TGCGCCAGCAGCCAAGGGAGGGTCGGGGGCGGTTCACCCCTCCACTTT,CASSQGRVGGGSPLHF
once,TRBV15,TRBJ2-2,-,TGTGCCACCAGGAGCGGGACAGAGAACACCGGGGAGCTGTTTTTT,CATRSGTENTGELFF
-,TRBV4-2,TRBJ2-7,-,TGTGCCAGCAGCCAAGATCAGGTGGGCTCCTACGAGCAGTACTTC,CASSQDQVGSYEQYF
once,TRBV2,TRBJ2-3,-,TGTGCCAGCAAGGGGGAGGGCCGTTTGGATACGCAGTATTTT,CASKGEGRLDTQYF
-,TRBV6-5,TRBJ2-7,TRBD1,TGTGCCAGCAGTTCGACAGGGGGCTACGAGCAGTACTTC,CASSSTGGYEQYF
few,TRBV4-1,TRBJ1-2,-,TGCGCCAGCAGCCAAGACAGGGCTGGCTACACCTTC,CASSQDRAGYTF
once,TRBV5-1,TRBJ2-1,-,TGCGCCAGCAGCTTTGCGGTCTACAATGAGCAGTTCTTC,CASSFAVYNEQFF
few,TRBV5-4,TRBJ2-5,-,TGTGCCAGCAGCTTGGAGGTTGAGGAGACCCAGTACTTC,CASSLEVEETQYF
once,TRBV29-1,TRBJ2-7,-,TGCAGCGTTGTTTTGCAGGCCCCAGCGGGCGAGCAGTACTTC,CSVVLQAPAGEQYF
-,TRBV27,TRBJ2-7,TRBD2,TGTGCCACCCGACTAGCGGGGGCCTACGAGCAGTACTTC,CATRLAGAYEQYF
-,TRBV28,TRBJ1-1,-,TGTGCCAGCAGTTTAAGGGGGGGCACCGGCACTGAAGCTTTCTTT,CASSLRGGTGTEAFF
-,TRBV28,TRBJ1-6,-,TGTGCCGGGGGGGCACCCCTCCACTTT,CAGGAPLHF
-,TRBV27,TRBJ2-6,-,TGTGCCAGCACTGCCGGGACACCCGATTCTGGGGCCAACGTCCTGACTTTC,CASTAGTPDSGANVLTF
-,TRBV19,TRBJ2-5,TRBD1,TGTGCCAGTACCTCGACAGGGGGCTTAGGAGAGACCCAGTACTTC,CASTSTGGLGETQYF
few,TRBV5-4,TRBJ2-7,-,TGTGCCAGCAGCTTGGCAGAGAACTACGAGCAGTACTTC,CASSLAENYEQYF
-,TRBV7-8,TRBJ2-5,TRBD1,TGTGCCAGCAGCAACCGGGACAGGGTATTTGTGGGCCAAGAGACCCAGTACTTC,CASSNRDRVFVGQETQYF
-,TRBV27,TRBJ2-1,TRBD2,TGTGCCAGCAGTTTGGGGGGGAGCTGGGGAAATGAGCAGTTCTTC,CASSLGGSWGNEQFF
few,TRBV6-5,TRBJ1-4,TRBD1,TGTGCCAGCAGCTCCGGGACAGGGGTTGAAAAACTGTTTTTT,CASSSGTGVEKLFF
-,TRBV11-3,TRBJ2-3,-,TGTGCCAGCAGCTTAGAAGGACTTAGCACAGATACGCAGTATTTT,CASSLEGLSTDTQYF
-,TRBV10-2,TRBJ2-7,TRBD2,TGCGCCAGCAGTGAGGGGGGGGCCTACGAGCAGTACTTC,CASSEGGAYEQYF
-,TRBV28,TRBJ2-7,-,TGTGCCAGCAGTTTTCGCGCAGCCTCCTACGAGCAGTACTTC,CASSFRAASYEQYF
-,TRBV19,TRBJ2-4,TRBD1,TGTGCCAGTAGATCATGGACGGCGGGACAGGGCGGGAACATTCAGTACTTC,CASRSWTAGQGGNIQYF
-,TRBV10-1,TRBJ2-3,-,TGCGCCAGCAGTTATACCCGCGAGGGAGATACGCAGTATTTT,CASSYTREGDTQYF
-,TRBV4-1,TRBJ2-7,-,TGCGCCAGCAGCCATCGCACCACGGGAACCTACGAGCAGTACTTC,CASSHRTTGTYEQYF
-,TRBV18,TRBJ1-1,TRBD1,TGTGCCAGCTCACCACGACTTGGACAGGGGGTGAACACTGAAGCTTTCTTT,CASSPRLGQGVNTEAFF
-,TRBV10-1,TRBJ2-5,-,TGCGCCAGCAGTGAAGTGGGGGAGACCCAGTACTTC,CASSEVGETQYF
-,TRBV21-1,TRBJ2-3,-,TGTGCCAGCAGCAAAGTACGGGACAGGGGATCTGATACGCAGTATTTT,CASSKVRDRGSDTQYF
-,TRBV7-6,TRBJ2-7,TRBD2,TGTGCCAGCAGCCCAGGGACTAGCAGCGACTCCTACGAGCAGTACTTC,CASSPGTSSDSYEQYF
-,TRBV5-4,TRBJ2-3,-,TGTGCCAGCAGCTTGGGTAGCGGACTCACAGATACGCAGTATTTT,CASSLGSGLTDTQYF
-,TRBV6-1,TRBJ2-2,TRBD1,TGTGCCAGCAGTGACTGGGACAGCACCGGGGAGCTGTTTTTT,CASSDWDSTGELFF